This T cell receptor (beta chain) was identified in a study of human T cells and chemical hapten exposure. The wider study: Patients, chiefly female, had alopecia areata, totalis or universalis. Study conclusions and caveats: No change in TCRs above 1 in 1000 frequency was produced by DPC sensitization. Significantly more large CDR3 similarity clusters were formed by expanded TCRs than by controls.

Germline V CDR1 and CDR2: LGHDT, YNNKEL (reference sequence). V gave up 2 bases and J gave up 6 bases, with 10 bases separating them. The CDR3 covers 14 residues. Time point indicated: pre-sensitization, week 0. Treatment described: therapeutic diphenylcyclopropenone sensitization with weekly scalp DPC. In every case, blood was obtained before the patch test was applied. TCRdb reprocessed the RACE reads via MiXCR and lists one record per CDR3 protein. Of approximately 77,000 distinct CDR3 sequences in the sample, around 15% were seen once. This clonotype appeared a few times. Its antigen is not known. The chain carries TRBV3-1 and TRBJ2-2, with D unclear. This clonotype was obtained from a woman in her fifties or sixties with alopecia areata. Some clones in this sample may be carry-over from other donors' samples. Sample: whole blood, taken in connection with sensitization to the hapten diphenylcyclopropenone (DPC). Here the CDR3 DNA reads TGTGCCAGCAGCCAAAACGCCCAGTCCGGGGAGCTGTTTTTT. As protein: CASSQNAQSGELFF.